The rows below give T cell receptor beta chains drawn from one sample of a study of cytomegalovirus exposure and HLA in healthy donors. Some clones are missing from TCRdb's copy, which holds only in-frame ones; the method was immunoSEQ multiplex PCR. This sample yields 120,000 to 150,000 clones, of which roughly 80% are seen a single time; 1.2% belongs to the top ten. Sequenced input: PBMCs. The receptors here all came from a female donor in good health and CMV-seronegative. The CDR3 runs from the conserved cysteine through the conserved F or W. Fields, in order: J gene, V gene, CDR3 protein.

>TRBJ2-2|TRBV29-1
CSVESLAANTGELFF
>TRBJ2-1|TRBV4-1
CASSQVASGNNEQFF
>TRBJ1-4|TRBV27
CASSPGQGLEKLFF
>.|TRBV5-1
CASSLASDAYEQYF
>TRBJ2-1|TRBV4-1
CASSQDLTGGGSYNEQFF
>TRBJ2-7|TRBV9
CASNGGIGSYEQYF
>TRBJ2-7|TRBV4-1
CASSQERPGLAAEQYF
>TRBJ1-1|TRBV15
CASYRGTEAFF
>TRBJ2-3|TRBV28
CASSPGTSSTDTQYF
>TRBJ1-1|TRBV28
CASSLGARAEAFF